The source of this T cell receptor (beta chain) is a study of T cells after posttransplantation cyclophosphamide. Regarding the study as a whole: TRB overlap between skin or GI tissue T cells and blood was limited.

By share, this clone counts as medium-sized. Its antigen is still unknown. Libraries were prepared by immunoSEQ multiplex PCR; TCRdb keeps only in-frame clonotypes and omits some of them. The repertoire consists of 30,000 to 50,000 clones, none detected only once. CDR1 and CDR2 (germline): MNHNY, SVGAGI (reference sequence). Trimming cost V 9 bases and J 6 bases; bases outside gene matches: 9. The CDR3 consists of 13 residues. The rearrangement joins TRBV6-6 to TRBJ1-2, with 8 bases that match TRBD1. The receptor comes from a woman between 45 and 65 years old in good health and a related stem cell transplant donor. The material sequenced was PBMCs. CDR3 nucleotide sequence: TGTGCCAGTATCGACAGGGGAGGGGATGGCTACACCTTC. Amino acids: CASIDRGGDGYTF.